This T cell receptor (beta chain) comes out of a study of T cell responses to AZD1222 COVID-19 vaccine. Overall study findings and caveats: Two doses of AZD1222 preceded a rise in Spike-specific TCR breadth and depth. Reportedly, close to half of spike-specific TCRs are directed against unmutated variant regions. Females made up more of the donors, who were largely white British, and clonal diversity may have come out too low. Sampling that yielded the repertoires occurred only after the peak T cell response.

The J segment lost 5 bases and the V segment lost 3 bases, leaving 9 bases of the junction unmatched. Germline lookup yields CDR1 MNHNS and CDR2 SASEGT. CDR3 size: 16 residues. Details on this clone: The antigen is not known.

Assay used: immunoSEQ multiplex PCR; TCRdb lists only in-frame clones, some missing. The sample yields 86,000 or so clones, roughly 90% seen once. This clonotype originated in an adult in good health. Sequenced here: peripheral blood, sampled on day 0 of AZD1222 vaccination. V gene TRBV6-1 combines with J gene TRBJ1-5; 8 bases are shared with TRBD1. The CDR3 DNA reads TGTGCCAGCAGTGAGGCCTCAGGGGGCCGGTATCAGCCCCAGCATTTT. This gives the protein CASSEASGGRYQPQHF.